The text below deals with one TCR beta chain. Germline CDR1 is SEHNR and CDR2 is FQNEAQ (reference sequence). The CDR3 totals 13 residues. Trimming cost V 5 bases and J 7 bases, with 14 bases left between them. The sample comes from a study of CD8 T cells in Susac syndrome. RNA totalling roughly 0.5 to 1 ug underwent reverse transcription with random hexamers. Across 54 Vbeta and 13 Jbeta, immunoSEQ multiplex PCR amplified TCR beta CDR3. From the immunoSEQ multiplex PCR reads, TCRdb called clonotypes with MiXCR, one entry per CDR3 protein. The table lists 130,000 to 150,000 distinct CDR3 sequences, roughly 94% of them singletons.

The clonotype comes from a human donor in good health. The chain couples TRBV7-9 to TRBJ1-2; D possibly corresponds to TRBD1 (5 bases). The sequenced material came from CD4+ T cells from PBMCs. The CDR3 reads CASSPTDIFGYTF. The CDR3 bases are TGTGCCAGCAGCCCGACAGACATCTTTGGCTACACCTTC.